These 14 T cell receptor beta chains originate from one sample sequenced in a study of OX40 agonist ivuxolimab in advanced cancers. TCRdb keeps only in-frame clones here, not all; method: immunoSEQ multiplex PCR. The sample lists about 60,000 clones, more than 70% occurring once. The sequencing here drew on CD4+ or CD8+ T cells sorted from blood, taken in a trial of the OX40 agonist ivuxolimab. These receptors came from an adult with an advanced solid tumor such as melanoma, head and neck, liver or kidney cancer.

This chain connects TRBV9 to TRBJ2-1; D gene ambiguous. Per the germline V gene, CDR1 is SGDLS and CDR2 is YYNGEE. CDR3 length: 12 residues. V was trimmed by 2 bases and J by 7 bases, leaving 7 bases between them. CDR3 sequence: CASSVRTNEQFF. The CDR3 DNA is TGTGCCAGCAGCGTCCGAACGAATGAGCAGTTCTTC.

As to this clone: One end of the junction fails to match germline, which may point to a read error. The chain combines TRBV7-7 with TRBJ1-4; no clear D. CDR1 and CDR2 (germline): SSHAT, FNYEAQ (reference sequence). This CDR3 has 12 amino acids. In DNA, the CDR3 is TGTGCTAGCAGCCCCGGGAATGAAAAACTGTTTTTT. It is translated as CASSPGNEKLFF.

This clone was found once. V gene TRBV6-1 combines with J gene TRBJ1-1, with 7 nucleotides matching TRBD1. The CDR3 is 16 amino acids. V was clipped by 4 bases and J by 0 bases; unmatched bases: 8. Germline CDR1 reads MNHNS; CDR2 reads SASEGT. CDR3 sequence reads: CASSATGTVMNTEAFF. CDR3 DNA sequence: TGTGCCAGCAGTGCGACCGGGACAGTTATGAACACTGAAGCTTTCTTT.

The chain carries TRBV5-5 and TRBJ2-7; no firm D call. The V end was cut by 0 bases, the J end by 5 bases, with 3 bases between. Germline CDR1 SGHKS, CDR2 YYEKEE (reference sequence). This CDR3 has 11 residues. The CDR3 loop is CASSLEDEQYF. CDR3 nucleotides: TGTGCCAGCAGCTTGGAGGACGAGCAGTACTTC.

CDR3 protein: CMEAGQGCYEQYF. Here the CDR3 DNA reads TGCATGGAGGCGGGACAGGGATGTTACGAGCAGTACTTC. The V and J genes are TRBV29-1 and TRBJ2-7; 9 nucleotides agree with TRBD1. The length of the CDR3 is 13 residues. Germline V gives CDR1 SQVTM, CDR2 ANQGSEA.

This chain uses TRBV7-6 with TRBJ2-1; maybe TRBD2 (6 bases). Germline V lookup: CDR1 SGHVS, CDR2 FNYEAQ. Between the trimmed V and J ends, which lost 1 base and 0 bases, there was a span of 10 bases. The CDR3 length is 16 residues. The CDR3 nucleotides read TGTGCCAGCAGCTTAGTCGAGGAGGGCTCCTACAATGAGCAGTTCTTC. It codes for CASSLVEEGSYNEQFF.

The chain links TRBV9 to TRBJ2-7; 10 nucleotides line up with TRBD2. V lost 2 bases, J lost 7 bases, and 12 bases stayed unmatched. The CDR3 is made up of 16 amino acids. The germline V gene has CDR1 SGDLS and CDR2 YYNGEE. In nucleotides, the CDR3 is TGTGCCAGCAGCGTCCGCCCGAGCGGGAGGGCTAGTGAGCAGTACTTC. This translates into CASSVRPSGRASEQYF.

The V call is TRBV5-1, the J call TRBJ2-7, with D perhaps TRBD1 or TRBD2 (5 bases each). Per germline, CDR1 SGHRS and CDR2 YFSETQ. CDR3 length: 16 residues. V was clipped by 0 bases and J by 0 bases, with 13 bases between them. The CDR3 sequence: CASSLGGPRTSYEQYF. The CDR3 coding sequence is TGCGCCAGCAGCTTGGGGGGACCGCGAACCTCCTACGAGCAGTACTTC. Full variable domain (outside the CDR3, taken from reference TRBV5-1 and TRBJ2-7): KAGVTQTPRYLIKTRGQQVTLSCSPISGHRSVSWYQQTPGQGLQFLFEYFSETQRNKGNFPGRFSGRQFSNSRSEMNVSTLELGDSALYLCASSLGGPRTSYEQYFGPGTRLTVT.

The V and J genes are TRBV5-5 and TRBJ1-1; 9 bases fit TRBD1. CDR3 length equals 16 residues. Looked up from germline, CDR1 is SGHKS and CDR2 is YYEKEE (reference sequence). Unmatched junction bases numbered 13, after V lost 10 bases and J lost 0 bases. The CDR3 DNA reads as TGTGCCTCAATGGCGGGGACAGGGAGGGTGAACACTGAAGCTTTCTTT. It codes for CASMAGTGRVNTEAFF.

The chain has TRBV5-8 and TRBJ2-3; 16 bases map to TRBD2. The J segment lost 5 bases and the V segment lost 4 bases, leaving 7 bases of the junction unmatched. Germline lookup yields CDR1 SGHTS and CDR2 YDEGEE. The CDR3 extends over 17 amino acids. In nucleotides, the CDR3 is TGTGCCAGCAGCAAAGGGACTAGCGGGAGGGCCAAAGATACGCAGTATTTT. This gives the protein CASSKGTSGRAKDTQYF.

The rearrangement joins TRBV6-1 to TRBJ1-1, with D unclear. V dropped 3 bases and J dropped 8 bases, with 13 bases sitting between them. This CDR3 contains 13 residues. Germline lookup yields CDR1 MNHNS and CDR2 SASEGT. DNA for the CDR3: TGTGCCAGCAGTGATCGGGCCCCGAAAGAAGCTTTCTTT. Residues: CASSDRAPKEAFF.

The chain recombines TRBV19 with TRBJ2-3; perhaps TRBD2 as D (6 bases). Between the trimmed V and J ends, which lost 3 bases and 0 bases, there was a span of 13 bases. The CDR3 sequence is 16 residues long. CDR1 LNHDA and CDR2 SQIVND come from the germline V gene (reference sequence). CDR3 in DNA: TGTGCCAGTAGTATCGGCGGGGCGTCTAGCACAGATACGCAGTATTTT. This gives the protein CASSIGGASSTDTQYF. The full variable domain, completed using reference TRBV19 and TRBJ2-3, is DGGITQSPKYLFRKEGQNVTLSCEQNLNHDAMYWYRQDPGQGLRLIYYSQIVNDFQKGDIAEGYSVSREKKESFPLTVTSAQKNPTAFYLCASSIGGASSTDTQYFGPGTRLTVL.

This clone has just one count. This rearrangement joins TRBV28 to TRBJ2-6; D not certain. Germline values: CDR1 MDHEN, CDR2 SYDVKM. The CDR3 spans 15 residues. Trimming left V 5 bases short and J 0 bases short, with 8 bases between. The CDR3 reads CASSPMISGANVLTF. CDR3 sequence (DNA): TGTGCCAGCAGTCCCATGATCTCTGGGGCCAACGTCCTGACTTTC.

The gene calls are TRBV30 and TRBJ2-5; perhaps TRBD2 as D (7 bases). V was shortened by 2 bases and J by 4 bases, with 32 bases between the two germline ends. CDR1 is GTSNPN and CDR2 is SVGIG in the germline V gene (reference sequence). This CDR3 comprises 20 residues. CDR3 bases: TGTGCCTGGAGTCGCCAAACCCGTTTGGGGGAGGGGGGAAGGCTAGAGACCCAGTACTTC. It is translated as CAWSRQTRLGEGGRLETQYF.